Listed below are T cell receptor beta chains from one sample, sequenced in a study of tumor and adjacent non-tumor tissue in lung cancer. TCRdb reprocessed the multiplex PCR reads with MiXCR, giving one entry per CDR3 protein. This repertoire shows 60,000 to 85,000 distinct CDR3 sequences, roughly 80% found once; its top ten account for approximately 12%. The sequenced material came from lung tumor tissue. These receptors were taken from a woman aged 50 to 60 with non-small cell lung cancer. The CDR3 runs from the conserved cysteine through the conserved F or W. A D gene is named only where the DNA matches it firmly. Not every row has a clone size; where given, it reads once, few, many or a size class.

CDR3aa	CDR3nt	abundance	v_gene	d_gene	j_gene
CASSHAEDRFYSEQFF	TGTGCCAGCAGCCATGCCGAGGACAGGTTCTACAGTGAGCAGTTCTTC	.	TRBV4-2	TRBD1	TRBJ2-1
CAVSQGPGNTIYF	TGTGCCGTCTCTCAGGGACCTGGAAACACCATATATTTT	many	TRBV10-3	.	TRBJ1-3
CSAASVVGGLNIEYF	TGCAGTGCCGCTAGTGTGGTCGGGGGCCTAAACATTGAGTACTTC	.	TRBV20-1	.	TRBJ2-4
CASSPIGLGVRDYDQYF	TGCGCCAGCAGTCCGATTGGACTGGGGGTTCGGGACTACGACCAGTACTTC	.	TRBV5-1	TRBD2	TRBJ2-7
CASSHDCINTEAFF	TGTGCCAGCAGTCATGACTGCATCAACACTGAAGCTTTCTTT	once	TRBV6-6	.	TRBJ1-1
CASSDQETNTGELFF	TGTGCCAGCAGTGATCAGGAGACCAACACTGGGGAGCTGTTTTTT	.	TRBV6-1	.	TRBJ2-2
CPSSLEGGVTTEQLF	TGTCCCAGCAGCTTAGAGGGCGGGGTAACGACTGAGCAGCTCTTC	.	TRBV11-3	.	TRBJ2-1
CASSPAAPNIEAFF	TGCGCCAGCAGCCCTGCCGCTCCGAACATTGAAGCTTTCTTT	.	TRBV4-1	.	TRBJ1-1
CATSDPGTGRYNEQFF	TGTGCCACCAGTGATCCCGGGACAGGGAGGTACAATGAGCAGTTCTTC	many	TRBV24-1	TRBD1	TRBJ2-1
CASSPAGGEQFF	TGTGCCAGCAGCCCCGCGGGAGGTGAGCAGTTCTTC	many	TRBV7-9	TRBD2	TRBJ2-1
CASNTGGSKNIQYF	TGTGCCAGCAACACAGGGGGCTCCAAAAACATTCAGTACTTC	.	TRBV28	TRBD1	TRBJ2-4
CASGSDFNTDAFF	TGTGCCAGCGGGTCGGATTTTAACACTGATGCATTCTTT	.	TRBV6-1	.	TRBJ1-1
CASSYSRAMSIRSTDTQYF	TGTGCCAGCAGTTACTCGAGAGCGATGTCTATTCGAAGTACAGATACGCAGTATTTT	.	TRBV6-2/TRBV6-3	.	TRBJ2-3
CITRARDFYEQYF	TGCATTACTAGAGCTCGGGACTTCTACGAGCAGTATTTC	.	TRBV20-1	.	TRBJ2-7
CSVDSIGEQFF	TGCAGCGTGGACAGCATCGGGGAGCAGTTTTTT	.	TRBV29-1	.	TRBJ2-2
CARLPPWGQQGAKDTQYF	TGTGCCCGCCTTCCCCCGTGGGGTCAACAGGGGGCTAAAGATACGCAGTATTTT	.	TRBV2	TRBD1	TRBJ2-3
CASSTGQAVNQPHHF	TGCGCCAGCAGCACGGGACAGGCCGTCAATCAGCCCCATCATTTT	once	TRBV5-1	TRBD1	TRBJ1-5
CASSLFQSLAGLRTYNERFF	TGTGCCAGCAGCTTGTTTCAGTCTCTAGCGGGATTAAGAACCTACAATGAGCGGTTCTTC	.	TRBV11-2	TRBD2	TRBJ2-1
CDSGPQTNQPQHF	TGTGACAGCGGCCCACAAACTAATCAGCCCCAGCATTTT	.	TRBV14	.	TRBJ1-5
CASSQDELRRQSQHF	TGCGCCAGTAGCCAAGATGAACTACGGCGTCAGTCCCAGCATTTT	.	TRBV4-1	.	TRBJ1-5
CASRWTGEHRELHF	TGTGCCAGCAGGTGGACAGGGGAGCACCGGGAGCTGCATTTT	once	TRBV12-3/TRBV12-4	TRBD1	TRBJ2-2
CAGSFGVRVETDTQYF	TGTGCGGGCAGCTTTGGTGTAAGGGTTGAGACAGATACGCAGTATTTT	.	TRBV11-2	.	TRBJ2-3
CVSSSQLAARGTQYF	TGTGTCAGCAGTTCCCAACTGGCGGCTAGGGGGACCCAGTACTTC	.	TRBV6-6	.	TRBJ2-5
CATSRGMEDYNEQFF	TGTGCCACCAGCAGAGGTATGGAGGATTACAATGAGCAGTTCTTC	.	TRBV15	.	TRBJ2-1
CANSHRGAEETQYF	TGTGCCAACAGTCACCGCGGGGCAGAAGAGACCCAGTACTTC	.	TRBV12-3/TRBV12-4	.	TRBJ2-5
CASSFLEKGTEAFF	TGTGCCAGCAGCTTTTTGGAAAAGGGCACTGAAGCCTTCTTT	once	TRBV11-2	.	TRBJ1-1
CARSLNGTSGYYEQYF	TGTGCCCGCAGCTTAAATGGGACTAGCGGATATTACGAGCAGTACTTC	.	TRBV11-3	TRBD2	TRBJ2-7
CARHMGRNTGELFF	TGCGCCCGCCACATGGGTAGGAACACCGGGGAGCTGTTTTTT	.	TRBV4-1	.	TRBJ2-2
CAISVAISGSYHTEELFF	TGTGCCATCAGCGTAGCTATCAGTGGGAGTTACCACACCGAGGAGCTGTTTTTT	once	TRBV11-1	.	TRBJ2-2
CASFTGRQNQSQHF	TGTGCCAGCTTTACCGGGCGACAAAATCAGTCCCAGCATTTT	.	TRBV11-2	.	TRBJ1-5
CASSLGTGSTEAFF	TGTGCCAGCAGCTTAGGGACAGGGAGCACTGAAGCTTTCTTT	many	TRBV5-4	TRBD1	TRBJ1-1
CAIRSRGFQETQYF	TGCGCCATCCGGTCCAGGGGGTTCCAAGAGACCCAGTACTTC	.	TRBV23-1	TRBD1	TRBJ2-5
CASRLGQGAGHGYTF	TGTGCCAGCAGGCTAGGGCAGGGGGCCGGTCATGGTTACACCTTC	.	TRBV6-1	TRBD1	TRBJ1-2
CTRSSGDPETQYF	TGTACCAGGAGTAGCGGAGATCCGGAGACCCAGTACTTC	.	TRBV6-6	.	TRBJ2-5
CSSSSLPQRGKNIQYF	TGTTCCAGCAGCTCGTTGCCTCAGAGGGGCAAAAACATTCAGTACTTC	.	TRBV11-1	.	TRBJ2-4
CASSYTQVEGQPQHF	TGTGCCAGCAGTTATACACAGGTGGAGGGTCAGCCCCAGCATTTT	once	TRBV6-5	.	TRBJ1-5
CASSLVGTNEEAFF	TGTGCCAGCAGCTTAGTCGGGACCAACGAGGAAGCTTTCTTT	many	TRBV7-9	.	TRBJ1-1
CASSVTPSWEHFF	TGCGCCAGCAGTGTGACCCCTTCATGGGAGCACTTCTTC	.	TRBV10-1	.	TRBJ2-1
CASSLGTGTAGYGQYF	TGTGCCAGCAGCTTAGGGACTGGCACCGCGGGCTATGGGCAGTACTTC	once	TRBV7-8	.	TRBJ2-7
CASSQHWTWNNEQFF	TGTGCCAGCAGCCAACATTGGACATGGAACAATGAGCAGTTCTTC	.	TRBV4-2	.	TRBJ2-1
CVSGTGQGDQPQYF	TGTGTCAGCGGTACCGGACAGGGAGATCAGCCCCAGTATTTT	.	TRBV6-5	TRBD1	TRBJ2-3
CAGSQGGAGEQYF	TGTGCCGGCAGCCAAGGGGGGGCTGGAGAGCAGTACTTC	.	TRBV14	.	TRBJ2-7
CTSSSPRLGDTQYF	TGTACTAGCAGTTCCCCCCGCCTCGGGGATACGCAGTATTTT	few	TRBV6-2/TRBV6-3	.	TRBJ2-3
CVSSFGEGPCTQYF	TGTGTCAGCAGTTTCGGGGAGGGGCCCTGTACGCAGTATTTT	.	TRBV28	TRBD2	TRBJ2-3
CASSPGSANYGYTF	TGTGCCAGCAGTCCGGGGAGTGCTAACTATGGCTACACCTTC	many	TRBV6-6	.	TRBJ1-2
CARNERKRGSYEQYF	TGTGCCAGGAATGAAAGAAAGCGGGGATCCTACGAGCAGTACTTC	.	TRBV6-1	TRBD2	TRBJ2-7
CASSQASGRSGELFF	TGCGCCAGCAGCCAAGCCAGCGGGAGATCCGGGGAGCTGTTTTTT	.	TRBV4-1	TRBD2	TRBJ2-2
CVRSLDPSSTYEQYF	TGTGTCAGGAGTTTAGACCCCAGTTCCACCTACGAGCAGTACTTC	.	TRBV12-3/TRBV12-4	.	TRBJ2-7